The present entry profiles one T cell receptor (beta chain) with its context. Several immunoSEQ plates received, in even portions, the genomic DNA of each subset. TCRdb keeps only in-frame clones here, not all; method: immunoSEQ multiplex PCR. The table includes hundreds of thousands of clones, around 73% detected once. This sample was taken from a study of shared clonotypes between healthy human individuals. In germline, CDR1 is MDHEN, CDR2 SYDVKM. V lost 7 bases and J 3 bases, leaving 15 bases between the germline ends. This CDR3 has 14 residues. The sequence was obtained from a woman aged 25 to 45 in good health. The genes are TRBV28 and TRBJ1-1; tentative D call: TRBD1 (5 bases). The specimen sequenced was memory CD4+ T cells sorted from blood. Subset reported: CD45RA-negative fraction. DNA for the CDR3: TGTGCCAGCAATCGCCGGGGGGAACACACTGAAGCTTTCTTT. It is translated as CASNRRGEHTEAFF.